The following is a T cell receptor (beta chain) sequence with its context. The antigen is unknown. The data are from a study of early T cells in non-severe SARS-CoV-2 infection. Across the whole study: With bulk RNA from unsorted whole blood as input, sequencing yielded unpaired chains. Overall study results and limits: VDJdb matches were skewed toward anti-spike CD8 T cell responses.

Individual cDNA molecules each received unique molecular identifiers attached to them. TCRdb reprocessed the 5' RACE reads via MiXCR and lists one record per CDR3 protein. The profile covers 20,000 to 25,000 distinct CDR3 sequences, with roughly 3.6% appearing a single time and 4.5% to 6% taken by the ten largest. Germline CDR1 and CDR2: WSHSY and SAAADI. V lost 0 bases, J lost 2 bases, and 16 bases lay in between. The CDR3 totals 17 residues. The chain carries TRBV10-2 and TRBJ2-5, with D tentatively TRBD1 (6 bases). The source is an adult who was a healthcare worker with PCR-confirmed SARS-CoV-2 infection or an uninfected control (not recorded which). Input material: whole blood. In DNA, the CDR3 is TGCGCCAGCAGTGAGTCCCCCTCCCTACAGGGACAAGAGACCCAGTACTTC. Translation gives CASSESPSLQGQETQYF.